This TCR beta chain emerged from a study of blood T cell repertoires in COVID-19. Looking at the study overall: The United States, Italy and Spain provided the acute and convalescent COVID-19 samples.

The CDR3 covers 14 residues. Germline V gene sequence: CDR1 DFQATT, CDR2 SNEGSKA (reference sequence). Trimming shortened V by 3 bases and J by 1 base, and 11 bases separated the two germline ends. This table comes from immunoSEQ multiplex PCR, and its TCRdb copy is limited to in-frame clones, with some not included. The sample lists 200,000 to 250,000 clones, under 90% seen once, with 3% to 4.5% in the top ten. What was sequenced was peripheral blood. The TCR was taken from an elderly woman with acute or convalescent COVID-19. The chain recombines TRBV20-1 with TRBJ2-3; D not certain. The CDR3 region is CSASAVSRTDTQYF. The CDR3 DNA is TGCAGTGCTAGTGCAGTTTCACGCACAGATACGCAGTATTTT.